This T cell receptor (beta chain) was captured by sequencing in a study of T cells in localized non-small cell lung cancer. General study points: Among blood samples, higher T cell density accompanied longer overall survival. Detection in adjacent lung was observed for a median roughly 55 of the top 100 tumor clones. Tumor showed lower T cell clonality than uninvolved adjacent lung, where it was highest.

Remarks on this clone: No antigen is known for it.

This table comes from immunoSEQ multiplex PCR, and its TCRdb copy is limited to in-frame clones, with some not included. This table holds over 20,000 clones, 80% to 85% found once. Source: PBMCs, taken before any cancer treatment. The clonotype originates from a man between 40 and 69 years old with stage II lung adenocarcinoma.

Here the CDR3 reads CASSNTFTGSGYTF. Written as DNA, the CDR3 is TGTGCCAGCAGCAATACCTTTACAGGGTCTGGCTACACCTTC. The chain has TRBV27 and TRBJ1-2, with D possibly TRBD1 on 6 matching bases. Trimming took 6 bases from V and 7 from J, leaving 18 bases between them. Germline CDR1 and CDR2: MNHEY and SMNVEV (reference sequence). CDR3 length: 14 amino acids.